The text below deals with one T cell receptor beta chain. This specimen comes from a study of beta chain features in type 1 diabetes. Expressed TCRB transcripts were sequenced, since all the RNA that had been isolated was reverse transcribed. This table comes from immunoSEQ multiplex PCR, and its TCRdb copy is limited to in-frame clones, with some not included. The data contain approximately 340,000 clones, around 15% of them singletons. Trimming pared 1 base from V and 2 bases from J, leaving 8 bases between. CDR1 is LGHNA, CDR2 YNFKEQ, per germline. This CDR3 is 14 amino acids long. This rearrangement joins TRBV4-2 to TRBJ2-5; no clear D. The clonotype originates from a woman aged 18-29 years in good health. The sequenced sample was naive CD4+ T cells from blood. In DNA, the CDR3 is TGTGCCAGCAGCCAAGCGTCTAATCAAGAGACCCAGTACTTC. Translating gives CASSQASNQETQYF.